This T cell receptor (beta chain) was sequenced for a study of blood T cell repertoires in COVID-19. The CDR3 sequence is 14 residues long. CDR1 and CDR2 from the germline V gene are SGHVS and FQNEAQ. Between the trimmed V and J ends, which lost 3 bases and 5 bases, there was a span of 13 bases. Participants' reported clinical history set cohort assignment. Profiling relied on immunoSEQ multiplex PCR, and the TCRdb table lists in-frame clones only, not all of them. The table has around 180,000 clones, 76% seen once; the top ten hold about 17%. This TCR was sampled from a woman aged 45-60 years with acute COVID-19. The rearrangement uses TRBV7-8 and TRBJ1-1; D remains ambiguous. Sequenced input: PBMCs or T cells enriched from blood (not recorded which). CDR3 amino acids: CASSLAPRDTEAFF. CDR3 coding DNA: TGTGCCAGCAGCTTGGCCCCGAGGGATACTGAAGCTTTCTTT.